The 15 T cell receptor beta chains below all came from one sample that was sequenced in a study of CD8 T cells in ankylosing spondylitis. General observations from the study: Several highly homologous variants formed a TCR beta motif that appeared characteristic of ankylosing spondylitis blood.

These receptors' antigens are unknown. From the 5' RACE reads, TCRdb called clonotypes with MiXCR, one entry per CDR3 protein. The sample carries 200,000 to 250,000 distinct CDR3 sequences, approximately 20% recorded once. The sample comprised blood, either unsorted or a sorted T cell fraction (not recorded which). The origin of the receptors is a male donor with ankylosing spondylitis.

This clonotype has a count of ten or more. The rearrangement uses TRBV28 and TRBJ1-5; D remains unclear. Trimming took 3 bases from V and 1 from J, leaving 7 bases between them. The CDR3 spans 14 residues. Germline V gene data show CDR1 as MDHEN and CDR2 as SYDVKM. For the CDR3, the DNA is TGTGCCAGCAGTTTTGGCATGAGCAATCAGCCCCAGCATTTT. It translates to CASSFGMSNQPQHF.

This chain uses TRBV2 with TRBJ2-7, with D uncertain. The CDR3 covers 15 residues. With 4 bases removed from V and 4 bases from J, the gap between germline ends came to 17 bases. Per the germline V gene, CDR1 is SNHLY and CDR2 is FYNNEI. The chain's CDR3 is CASSGVKTGSYEQYF. The CDR3 nucleotides are TGTGCCAGCAGTGGGGTGAAGACGGGCTCTTACGAGCAGTACTTC. Drawing the rest from reference TRBV2 and TRBJ2-7, the complete variable domain is EPEVTQTPSHQVTQMGQEVILRCVPISNHLYFYWYRQILGQKVEFLVSFYNNEISEKSEIFDDQFSVERPDGSNFTLKIRSTKLEDSAMYFCASSGVKTGSYEQYFGPGTRLTVT.

This clonotype was counted between two and nine times. The chain's CDR3 is CASSFSSGTYNEQFF. The CDR3 DNA sequence: TGTGCCAGCAGCTTCTCTAGCGGCACCTACAATGAGCAGTTCTTC. V usage is TRBV13 and J usage is TRBJ2-1, with 7 bases identical to TRBD2. The germline gives CDR1 PRHDT, CDR2 FYEKMQ (reference sequence). The CDR3 loop spans 15 amino acids. V lost 3 bases, J lost 2 bases, and 4 bases stayed unmatched.

This sequence joins TRBV4-2 and TRBJ1-2; weak D call: TRBD1 (6 bases). The CDR3 runs to 13 residues. The germline CDR1 and CDR2 sequences are LGHNA and YNFKEQ. The V end was cut by 1 base, the J end by 6 bases, with 9 bases between. The CDR3 DNA is TGTGCCAGCAGCCAAGGGACAGATGATGGCTACACCTTC. Its translation is CASSQGTDDGYTF.

This clonotype has only a few counts. V usage is TRBV20-1 and J usage is TRBJ2-5; 10 bases line up with TRBD1. Germline V gene data show CDR1 as DFQATT and CDR2 as SNEGSKA (reference sequence). The CDR3 consists of 14 residues. V dropped 6 bases and J dropped 5; count of bases not matched to a gene: 9. CDR3 amino acids: CSAKTGGSTETQYF. DNA for the CDR3: TGCAGTGCAAAGACAGGGGGCTCTACGGAGACCCAGTACTTC.

This clonotype was observed a handful of times. The chain joins TRBV7-9 to TRBJ1-1; D unresolved. V was pared by 5 bases and J by 2 bases, with 15 bases between. This CDR3 comprises 15 residues. Germline CDR1 SEHNR, CDR2 FQNEAQ (reference sequence). CDR3 nucleotide sequence: TGTGCCAGCAGCCCTACGGTGGGCGATAACACTGAAGCTTTCTTT. It is translated as CASSPTVGDNTEAFF.

The chain carries TRBV12-3 or TRBV12-4 and TRBJ2-3; TRBD2 matches 8 bases. V lost 4 bases and J lost 0; bases outside the gene matches: 6. This CDR3 comprises 16 residues. CDR3 residues: CASSSLSGTSTDTQYF. The CDR3 DNA follows: TGTGCCAGCAGTTCTCTTAGCGGGACTAGCACAGATACGCAGTATTTT.

This clonotype occurred a few times. CDR3 coding DNA: TGTGCCAGCAGTTTCTTTCCCCCGGGACATCCTCACTATGGCTACACCTTC. Protein product: CASSFFPPGHPHYGYTF. The chain joins TRBV12-3 or TRBV12-4 to TRBJ1-2; possibly TRBD1 for D (6 bases). The CDR3 extends over 17 amino acids. The germline V and J ends were trimmed by 3 bases and 3 bases, with 20 bases remaining between them.

This chain connects TRBV12-3 or TRBV12-4 to TRBJ2-2, with D unresolved. This CDR3 comprises 14 residues. Trimming cost V 4 bases and J 6 bases, with 12 bases left between them. CDR3 region: CASSSGYGAGELFF. Here the CDR3 DNA reads TGTGCCAGCAGTTCGGGCTACGGTGCCGGGGAGCTGTTTTTT.

This clonotype was counted many times. The chain uses TRBV5-1 and TRBJ2-7, with D hard to call. This CDR3 region has 13 residues. Germline loops: CDR1 SGHRS, CDR2 YFSETQ. Trimming cost V 0 bases and J 3 bases, with 7 bases left between them. The CDR3 reads CASSLGKYYEQYF. CDR3 DNA: TGCGCCAGCAGCTTGGGGAAGTACTACGAGCAGTACTTC.

This clonotype has a single count. This chain uses TRBV30 with TRBJ2-1, with D possibly being TRBD1 or TRBD2 (5 bases each). Germline V gives CDR1 GTSNPN, CDR2 SVGIG (reference sequence). There are 14 residues in the CDR3. Trimming shortened V by 5 bases and J by 6 bases, and 17 bases separated the two germline ends. The CDR3 DNA is TGTGCCTGGCAGTTGGACTTCGGGGCCAATGAGCAGTTCTTC. Translated, it gives CAWQLDFGANEQFF. Full variable domain (rest looked up from reference TRBV30 and TRBJ2-1): SQTIHQWPATLVQPVGSPLSLECTVEGTSNPNLYWYRQAAGRGLQLLFYSVGIGQISSEVPQNLSASRPQDRQFILSSKKLLLSDSGFYLCAWQLDFGANEQFFGPGTRLTVL.

This clonotype was counted many times. The chain employs TRBV4-1 and TRBJ1-3; D remains ambiguous. In germline, CDR1 is MGHRA, CDR2 YSYEKL. There are 16 residues in the CDR3. V was clipped by 2 bases and J by 0 bases, with 11 bases between them. CDR3 in amino acids: CASSQPSRGSGNTIYF. The CDR3, as DNA: TGCGCCAGCAGCCAACCTTCTCGGGGCTCTGGAAACACCATATATTTT.

This clonotype has ten or more counts. This chain links TRBV12-3 or TRBV12-4 with TRBJ2-1, with TRBD2 matching over 16 bases. Unmatched junction bases numbered 12, after V lost 4 bases and J lost 3 bases. This CDR3 region has 20 residues. CDR3 region: CASSSLPGTSGRGFYNEQFF. In DNA form, the CDR3 reads TGTGCCAGCAGTTCCCTCCCCGGGACTAGCGGGAGGGGATTCTACAATGAGCAGTTCTTC.

This clonotype was recorded at least ten times. J is TRBJ2-5 and V is TRBV28, with D perhaps being TRBD1 or TRBD2 (5 bases each). Per the germline V gene, CDR1 is MDHEN and CDR2 is SYDVKM. V lost 3 bases and J lost 1, with 15 bases in between. The CDR3 runs to 16 residues. As DNA, the CDR3 is TGTGCCAGCAGTTTCTACGTTGGGACCTTCCAAGAGACCCAGTACTTC. It specifies CASSFYVGTFQETQYF.

This clonotype has only a few counts. This chain joins TRBV2 and TRBJ2-7; 7 positions match TRBD1. V lost 8 bases and J lost 0; bases outside the gene matches: 4. CDR1 is SNHLY, CDR2 FYNNEI, per germline. The CDR3 length is 13 residues. The CDR3 DNA follows: TGTGCCAGCGAGACAGGGAGCTCCTACGAGCAGTACTTC. This codes for CASETGSSYEQYF.